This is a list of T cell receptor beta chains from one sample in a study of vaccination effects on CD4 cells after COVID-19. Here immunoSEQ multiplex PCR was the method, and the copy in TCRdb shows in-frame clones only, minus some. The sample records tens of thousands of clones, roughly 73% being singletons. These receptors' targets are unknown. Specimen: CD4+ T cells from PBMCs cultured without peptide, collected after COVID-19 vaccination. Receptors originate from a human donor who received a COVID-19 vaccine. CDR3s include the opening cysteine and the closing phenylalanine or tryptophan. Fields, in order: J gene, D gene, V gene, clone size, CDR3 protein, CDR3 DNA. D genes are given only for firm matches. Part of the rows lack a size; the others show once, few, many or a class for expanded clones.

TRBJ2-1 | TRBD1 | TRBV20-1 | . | CSASYQGDEQFF | TGCAGTGCTAGTTATCAGGGGGATGAGCAGTTCTTC
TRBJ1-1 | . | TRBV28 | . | CASSLGALRTEAFF | TGTGCCAGCAGTTTGGGGGCGCTGCGGACTGAAGCTTTCTTT
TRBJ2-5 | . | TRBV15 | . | CATSRGSTRETQYF | TGTGCCACCAGCAGAGGATCTACGAGGGAGACCCAGTACTTC
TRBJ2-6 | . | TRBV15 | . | CATSREVSLAGANVLTF | TGTGCCACCAGCAGAGAGGTTTCGTTAGCTGGGGCCAACGTCCTGACTTTC
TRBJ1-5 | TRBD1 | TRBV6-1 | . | CASSEGGQGLGQPQHF | TGTGCCAGCAGTGAAGGGGGACAGGGGTTAGGTCAGCCCCAGCATTTT
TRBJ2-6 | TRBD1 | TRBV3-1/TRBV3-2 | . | CASSQARQGARGANVLTF | TGTGCCAGCAGCCAAGCGAGACAGGGGGCGCGGGGGGCCAACGTCCTGACTTTC
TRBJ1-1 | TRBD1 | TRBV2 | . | CASSRTGAPVTEAFF | TGTGCCAGCAGCCGGACAGGGGCTCCTGTCACTGAAGCTTTCTTT
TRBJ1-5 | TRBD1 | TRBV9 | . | CASSASADRGGQPQHF | TGTGCCAGCAGCGCGTCCGCCGACAGGGGCGGACAGCCCCAGCATTTT
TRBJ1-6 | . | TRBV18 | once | CASSPQGHQLSYNSPLHF | TGTGCCAGCTCACCCCAGGGACACCAACTCTCCTATAATTCACCCCTCCACTTT
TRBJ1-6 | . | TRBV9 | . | CASSVVGDYNSPLHF | TGTGCCAGCAGCGTAGTGGGAGACTATAATTCACCCCTCCACTTT
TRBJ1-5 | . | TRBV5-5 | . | CASSYRDSNQPQHF | TGTGCCAGCAGCTACAGGGATAGCAATCAGCCCCAGCATTTT
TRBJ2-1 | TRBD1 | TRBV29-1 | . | CSVQGSTGEQFF | TGCAGCGTACAGGGGTCGACGGGTGAGCAGTTCTTC
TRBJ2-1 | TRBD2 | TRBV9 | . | CASSVATMGGGEQFF | TGTGCCAGCAGCGTAGCTACTATGGGGGGGGGAGAGCAGTTCTTC
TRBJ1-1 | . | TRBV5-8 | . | CASPSLGDRVTEAFF | TGTGCCAGCCCGTCCTTGGGGGATAGGGTGACTGAAGCTTTCTTT
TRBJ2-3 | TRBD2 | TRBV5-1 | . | CASSSGTSGTDTQYF | TGCGCCAGCAGCTCGGGGACTAGCGGCACAGATACGCAGTATTTT
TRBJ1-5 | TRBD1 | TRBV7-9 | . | CASSWGTVNQPQHF | TGTGCCAGCAGCTGGGGGACAGTCAATCAGCCCCAGCATTTT
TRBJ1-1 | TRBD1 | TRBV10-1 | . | CASSAGGAGTEAFF | TGCGCCAGCAGTGCAGGGGGCGCTGGCACTGAAGCTTTCTTT
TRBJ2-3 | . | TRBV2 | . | CASNTGDADTQYF | TGTGCCAGCAACACGGGGGACGCAGATACGCAGTATTTT
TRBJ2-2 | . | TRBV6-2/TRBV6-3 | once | CASSYGTGELFF | TGTGCCAGCAGTTACGGGACAGGGGAGCTGTTTTTT
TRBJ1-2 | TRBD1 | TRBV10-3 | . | CAISVTGTGDVGYTF | TGTGCCATCAGTGTTACCGGGACAGGGGACGTTGGCTACACCTTC
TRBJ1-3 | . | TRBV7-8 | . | CASSLTRSFRASSGNTIYF | TGTGCCAGCAGCTTGACCCGGTCGTTTCGGGCAAGCTCTGGAAACACCATATATTTT
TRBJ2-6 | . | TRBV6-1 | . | CASSVPPGQTSGANVLTF | TGTGCCAGCAGTGTACCTCCGGGACAAACCTCTGGGGCCAACGTCCTGACTTTC
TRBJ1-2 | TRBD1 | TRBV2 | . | CASSTNRGSNYGYTF | TGTGCCAGCAGCACAAACAGGGGATCTAACTATGGCTACACCTTC
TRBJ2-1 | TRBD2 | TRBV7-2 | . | CASSLGAAGGLAVEQFF | TGTGCCAGCAGCTTAGGTGCTGCGGGGGGGCTTGCTGTTGAGCAGTTCTTC
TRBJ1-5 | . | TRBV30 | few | CAWSVQGNQPQHF | TGTGCCTGGAGTGTACAGGGCAATCAGCCCCAGCATTTT
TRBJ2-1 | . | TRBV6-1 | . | CASSEVGDGARFF | .
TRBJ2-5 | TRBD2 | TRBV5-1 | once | CASSSGLAGGIEETQYF | TGCGCCAGCAGCTCCGGACTAGCGGGGGGGATCGAAGAGACCCAGTACTTC
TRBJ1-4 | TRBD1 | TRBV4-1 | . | CASSQRDRGNEKLFF | TGCGCCAGCAGCCAACGAGACAGGGGCAATGAAAAACTGTTTTTT
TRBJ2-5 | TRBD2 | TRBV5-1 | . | CASSLVTSEYQETQYF | TGCGCCAGCAGCTTGGTCACTAGCGAGTACCAAGAGACCCAGTACTTC
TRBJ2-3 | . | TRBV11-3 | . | CASSPTPVSDTQYF | TGTGCCAGCAGCCCTACCCCAGTTTCAGATACGCAGTATTTT
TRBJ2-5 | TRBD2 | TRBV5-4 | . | CASSSVSGEGETQYF | TGTGCCAGCAGCTCAGTTAGCGGGGAGGGGGAGACCCAGTACTTC
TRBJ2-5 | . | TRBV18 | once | CASSRDQAETQYF | TGTGCCAGCTCACGGGACCAAGCGGAGACCCAGTACTTC
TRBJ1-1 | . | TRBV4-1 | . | CASSQDVRANTEAFF | TGCGCCAGCAGCCAAGACGTCAGGGCGAACACTGAAGCTTTCTTT
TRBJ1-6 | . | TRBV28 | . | CASRESGDSPLHF | TGTGCCAGCCGGGAATCAGGGGATTCACCCCTCCACTTT
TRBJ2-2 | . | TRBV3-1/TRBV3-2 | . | CASSHGAGELFF | TGTGCCAGCAGCCATGGGGCCGGGGAGCTGTTTTTT
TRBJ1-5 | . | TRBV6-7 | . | CASSYSRRQRILGNQPQHF | TGTGCCAGCAGTTACTCGAGGCGCCAGAGGATCCTTGGGAATCAGCCCCAGCATTTT
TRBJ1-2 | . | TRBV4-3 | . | CASSLEGGRGYTF | TGCGCCAGCAGCTTGGAGGGAGGACGCGGCTACACCTTC
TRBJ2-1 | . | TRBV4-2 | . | CASSQGAGAENEQFF | TGTGCCAGCAGCCAAGGGGCAGGGGCGGAAAATGAGCAGTTCTTC
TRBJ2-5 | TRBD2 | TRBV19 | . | CASSARAPGGETQYF | TGTGCCAGTAGTGCCAGGGCACCGGGGGGAGAGACCCAGTACTTC
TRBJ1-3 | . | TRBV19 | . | CASSIDRFSGNTIYF | TGTGCCAGCTCAATAGACCGTTTCTCTGGAAACACCATATATTTT
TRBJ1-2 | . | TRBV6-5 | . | CASSYSPGALNYGYTF | TGTGCCAGCAGTTACTCCCCAGGAGCCTTGAACTATGGCTACACCTTC
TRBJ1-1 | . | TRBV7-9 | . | CASSLADGRNTEAFF | TGTGCCAGCAGCTTAGCGGACGGAAGGAACACTGAAGCTTTCTTT
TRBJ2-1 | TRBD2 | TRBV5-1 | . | CASSLGLAGNEQFF | TGCGCCAGCAGCTTGGGACTAGCGGGCAATGAGCAGTTCTTC
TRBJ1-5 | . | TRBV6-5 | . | CASSYRGLDQPQHF | TGTGCCAGCAGTTACCGTGGGCTGGATCAGCCCCAGCATTTT
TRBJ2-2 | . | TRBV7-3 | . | CASSLSAGSVTGELFF | TGTGCCAGCAGCTTATCGGCGGGGTCGGTCACCGGGGAGCTGTTTTTT
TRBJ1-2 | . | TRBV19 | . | CASRSHAGLDGYTF | TGTGCCAGCAGATCCCATGCGGGCCTCGATGGCTACACCTTC